The rows below give T cell receptor beta chains drawn from one sample of a study of T cell responses to AZD1222 COVID-19 vaccine. Data came from immunoSEQ multiplex PCR; TCRdb stores just in-frame clones and leaves some out. The table lists about 140,000 clones, 75% to 90% of them singletons, with roughly 1.7% in the top ten. The input for sequencing was peripheral blood, taken on day 0 of AZD1222 vaccination. The receptors were sampled from an adult in good health. CDR3s include the opening cysteine and the closing phenylalanine or tryptophan. D genes are given only for firm matches. Only part of the rows carry a size: once, few, many, or a class if the clone is expanded.

>TRBJ1-1|-|-|TRBV3-1/TRBV3-2|13
TGTGCCAGCAGGCAGAAGGGTGGCACTGAAGCTTTCTTT
CASRQKGGTEAFF
>TRBJ1-5|-|-|TRBV30|14
TGTGCCTGGAGTGTACTCCATAGCAATCAGCCCCAGCATTTT
CAWSVLHSNQPQHF
>TRBJ2-1|-|-|TRBV12-3/TRBV12-4|13
TGTGCCACCAGGACGGGACTCTACAATGAGCAGTTCTTC
CATRTGLYNEQFF
>TRBJ2-3|once|TRBD2|TRBV5-1|16
TGCGCCAGCAGCTTGGTGGTAGCGGGGGAGTCAGATACGCAGTATTTT
CASSLVVAGESDTQYF
>TRBJ2-5|-|-|TRBV6-5|14
TGTGCCAGCAGTTACTTCGGGCGAGGGGAGACCCAGTACTTC
CASSYFGRGETQYF
>TRBJ2-2|-|TRBD2|TRBV2|17
TGTGCCAGCAGTAAAGCGGGGGCCACCCTGAACACCGGGGAGCTGTTTTTT
CASSKAGATLNTGELFF
>TRBJ2-2|-|-|TRBV27|15
TGTGCCAGCAGTTTGGGGGGACCCGGGGGAAGGGAGCTGTTTTTT
CASSLGGPGGRELFF
>TRBJ1-5|-|-|TRBV23-1|14
TGCGCCAGCACACACACGGACCGCAATCAGCCCCAGCATTTT
CASTHTDRNQPQHF
>TRBJ2-2|-|-|TRBV11-2|14
TGTGCCAGCAGCTTAGGCATTTGGCCCGGGGAGCTGTTTTTT
CASSLGIWPGELFF
>TRBJ1-3|-|-|TRBV24-1|12
TGTGCCACCAGTGCTTTGAGAAACACCATATATTTT
CATSALRNTIYF
>TRBJ1-2|-|TRBD1|TRBV19|14
TGTGCCAGTAGTTACGGGACAGACAACTATGGCTACACCTTC
CASSYGTDNYGYTF
>TRBJ1-5|once|-|TRBV28|16
TGTGCCAGCAGCCCCCCTAAAGATTATAGCAATCAGCCCCAGCATTTT
CASSPPKDYSNQPQHF
>TRBJ2-1|-|TRBD2|TRBV19|16
TGTGCCAGTAGTATGGTTAGCGGGGGGCCCTACAATGAGCAGTTCTTC
CASSMVSGGPYNEQFF
>TRBJ2-7|-|-|TRBV10-3|15
TGTGCCATCAGTCCCGGGGAAGGGATCTCCTACGAGCAGTACTTC
CAISPGEGISYEQYF
>TRBJ2-1|-|-|TRBV5-1|16
TGCGCCAGCAGCTTGGTTCTATCCCCAAGATACAATGAGCAGTTCTTC
CASSLVLSPRYNEQFF
>TRBJ2-5|-|TRBD2|TRBV7-9|13
TGTGCCACCGACATAGCGGGAGAAGAGACCCAGTACTTC
CATDIAGEETQYF
>TRBJ1-2|-|TRBD1|TRBV3-1/TRBV3-2|17
TGTGCCAGCAGCCAAAGGGCCACAACAGGGGGACTAGTGCGCTACACCTTC
CASSQRATTGGLVRYTF
>TRBJ2-1|-|TRBD1|TRBV3-1/TRBV3-2|15
TGTGCCAGCAGCCAAGTTTTGGACAGGGTGAACGAGCAGTTCTTC
CASSQVLDRVNEQFF
>TRBJ2-6|-|-|TRBV5-1|16
TGCGCCAGCAGCTTGGGGCATATTTCTGGGGCCAACGTCCTGACTTTC
CASSLGHISGANVLTF
>TRBJ1-6|-|-|TRBV5-1|16
TGCGCCAGCAGCTTAGGGTCTTCAGGTGTGAGTTCACCCCTCCACTTT
CASSLGSSGVSSPLHF
>TRBJ1-2|-|-|TRBV3-1/TRBV3-2|14
TGTGCCAGCAGCCAAGGTCCCGCTAACTATGGCTACACCTTC
CASSQGPANYGYTF
>TRBJ2-7|-|TRBD2|TRBV11-2|14
TGTGCCAGCCGCCACGCCCGGGAGGGCCTCGAGCAGTACTTC
CASRHAREGLEQYF
>TRBJ2-2|-|TRBD2|TRBV6-4|13
TGTGCCAGCAGTAGCGGGAGCACCGGGGAGCTGTTTTTT
CASSSGSTGELFF
>TRBJ1-6|-|-|TRBV4-1|19
TGCGCCAGCAGCCAAAACCTCCTGCGAGTTAGCTCCTATAATTCACCCCTCCACTTT
CASSQNLLRVSSYNSPLHF
>TRBJ1-1|-|-|TRBV27|13
TGTGCCAGCAGGGGAACGAAGGGCCTTGAAGCTTTCTTT
CASRGTKGLEAFF
>TRBJ2-1|-|TRBD2|TRBV6-5|15
TGTGCCAGCAGTTACAGCGGGAGCTCCTACAATGAGCAGTTCTTC
CASSYSGSSYNEQFF
>TRBJ1-2|once|-|TRBV30|13
TGTGCCTGGAGTGTAGGGTCCCTCTATGGCTACACCTTC
CAWSVGSLYGYTF
>TRBJ2-1|-|-|TRBV6-5|13
TGTGCCAGCAGACGAAACTACAGGGATGAGCAGTTCTTC
CASRRNYRDEQFF
>TRBJ1-1|-|-|TRBV30|13
TGTGCCTGGAGTGACGGGGAGAAGGCTGAAGCTTTCTTT
CAWSDGEKAEAFF
>TRBJ2-5|-|-|TRBV7-6|16
TGTGCCAGCAGCTTTACGGGACAATCTTCCCGAGAGACCCAGTACTTC
CASSFTGQSSRETQYF
>TRBJ2-5|-|-|TRBV15|15
TGTGCCACCAGCAGAGATAGAGGCAGCCAAGAGACCCAGTACTTC
CATSRDRGSQETQYF
>TRBJ2-7|-|-|TRBV5-6|12
TGTGCCAGCAGCCGTGACGACTACGAGCAGTACTTC
CASSRDDYEQYF
>TRBJ1-2|-|-|TRBV7-9|14
TGTGCCAGCAGCTTAGTAGGGGGGCCCGGTGGCTACACCTTC
CASSLVGGPGGYTF
>TRBJ2-7|-|TRBD2|TRBV4-1|17
TGCGCCAGCAGCCAGGTTGGGACTAGCGGAATTTCCTACGAGCAGTACTTC
CASSQVGTSGISYEQYF
>TRBJ1-2|-|-|TRBV6-5|13
TGTGCCGGACAGACCTACTCGGGCTATGGCTACACCTTC
CAGQTYSGYGYTF
>TRBJ2-1|-|-|TRBV3-1/TRBV3-2|15
TGTGCCAGCAGCCAAGCGCGGACATCTTTTAATGAGCAGTTCTTC
CASSQARTSFNEQFF
>TRBJ1-1|-|-|TRBV5-8|13
TGTGCCAGCAGTCAAGGCCCCGCCCGCTCGGCTTTCTTT
CASSQGPARSAFF
>TRBJ2-5|-|-|TRBV5-4|15
TGTGCCAGTAAGATACAGGGTTGGGGCAAGGAGACCCAGTACTTC
CASKIQGWGKETQYF
>TRBJ1-1|once|TRBD1|TRBV18|14
TGTGCCAGCTCACCACAAGGCGACAGGGAAGAAGCTTTCTTT
CASSPQGDREEAFF
>TRBJ1-2|-|-|TRBV10-3|15
TGTGCCATCAGTGAGGGGGCCGGAGGGAACTATGGCTACACCTTC
CAISEGAGGNYGYTF
>TRBJ1-5|-|-|TRBV7-8|16
TGTGCCAGCAGCCCCCTCTACAGGACAGTTAATCAGCCCCAGCATTTT
CASSPLYRTVNQPQHF
>TRBJ2-3|-|-|TRBV5-1|14
TGCGCCACCCAAATTTCGACAGGCCCAGATACGCAGTATTTT
CATQISTGPDTQYF
>TRBJ1-1|-|TRBD1|TRBV28|18
TGTGCCAGCAGTTCCCCATCGACAGGGCTCGGACCGAACACTGAAGCTTTCTTT
CASSSPSTGLGPNTEAFF
>TRBJ1-2|-|TRBD1|TRBV29-1|15
TGCAGCGCATTAACCGGGACAGGGGGAAACTATGGCTACACCTTC
CSALTGTGGNYGYTF
>TRBJ2-5|-|-|TRBV7-3|14
TGTGCCAGCAGCTTAGCAGGGGCCGGGGAGACCCAGTACTTC
CASSLAGAGETQYF
>TRBJ2-5|-|TRBD1|TRBV30|13
TGTGCCTGGAAAGGACAGGCCCAAGAGACCCAGTACTTC
CAWKGQAQETQYF
>TRBJ2-7|-|TRBD1|TRBV12-3/TRBV12-4|12
TGTGCCAGCACCGGAGACAGGGCCGAGCAGTACTTC
CASTGDRAEQYF
>TRBJ1-1|-|TRBD1|TRBV9|15
TGTGCCAGCAGCCGACGGGACAGAGAGAACACTGAAGCTTTCTTT
CASSRRDRENTEAFF
>TRBJ2-6|-|-|TRBV9|12
TGTGCCACCCGCGGAAGGGCCAACGTCCTGACTTTC
CATRGRANVLTF
>TRBJ1-4|once|-|TRBV19|14
TGTGCCAGTACGGCTGGCACAACTAATGAAAAACTGTTTTTT
CASTAGTTNEKLFF
>TRBJ1-1|-|TRBD1|TRBV6-4|13
TGTGCCAGCAGGGACAGGGGGAACACTGAAGCTTTCTTT
CASRDRGNTEAFF
>TRBJ2-3|-|TRBD1|TRBV6-5|14
TGTGCCATCGAGGACCGGGACAGGGATGATACGCAGTATTTT
CAIEDRDRDDTQYF
>TRBJ2-7|-|-|TRBV12-3/TRBV12-4|12
TGTGCCAGCAGAGCCTATCCCTACGAGCAGTACTTC
CASRAYPYEQYF
>TRBJ1-6|-|TRBD1|TRBV7-9|17
TGTGCCAGCAGCGACGGGACAGGGGGACGATATAATTCACCCCTCCACTTT
CASSDGTGGRYNSPLHF
>TRBJ2-7|-|-|TRBV27|14
TGTGCCAGCAGTTTATTTGGCAGTTCCTACGAGCAGTACTTC
CASSLFGSSYEQYF